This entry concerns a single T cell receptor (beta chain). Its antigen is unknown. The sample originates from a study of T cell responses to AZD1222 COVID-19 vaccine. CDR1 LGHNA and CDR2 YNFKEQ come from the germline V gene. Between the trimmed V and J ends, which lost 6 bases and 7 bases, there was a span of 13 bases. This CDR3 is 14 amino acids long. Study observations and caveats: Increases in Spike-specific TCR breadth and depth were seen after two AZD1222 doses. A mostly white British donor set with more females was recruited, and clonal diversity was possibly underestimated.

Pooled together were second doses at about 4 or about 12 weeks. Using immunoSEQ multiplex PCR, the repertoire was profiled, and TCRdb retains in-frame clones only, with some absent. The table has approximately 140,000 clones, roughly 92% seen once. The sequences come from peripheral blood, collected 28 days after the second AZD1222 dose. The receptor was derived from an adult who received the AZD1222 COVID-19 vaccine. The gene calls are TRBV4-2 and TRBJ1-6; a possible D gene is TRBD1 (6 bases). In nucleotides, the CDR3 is TGTGCCAGCAGTTCCGGGACAATAAATTCACCCCTCCACTTT. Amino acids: CASSSGTINSPLHF.